This section outlines one TCR beta chain sequence together with its context. The antigen is undetermined. TCR beta libraries were prepared from cDNA with unique molecular identifiers. Some 540,000 cDNA molecules were obtained from approximately 0.91 to 9.4 million T cells. TCRdb fed the PCR reads into MiXCR, producing one record per CDR3 protein. The table records roughly 430,000 distinct CDR3 sequences, 35% to 45% of them present only once. Germline values: CDR1 SQVTM, CDR2 ANQGSEA. V was clipped by 0 bases and J by 1 base, with 16 bases between them. The length of the CDR3 is 17 residues. The sample belongs to a study of post-analysis software for immune sequencing data. The overall study: The cohort encompassed relapsing-remitting, secondary progressive and progressive-relapsing multiple sclerosis disease courses.

General study findings and limits: For normalized Chao1 diversity, multiple sclerosis patients scored significantly lower than controls did. Samples prepared in the same batch strongly co-clustered by F measure. There were about five TRBV segments more frequent in patients than controls, and TRBV5-6, TRBV5-1 and TRBV20-1 were among them.

Sequenced material: blood. This clonotype was sampled from a girl aged 2 to 9 with multiple sclerosis. The chain joins TRBV29-1 to TRBJ2-1; perhaps TRBD2 as D (5 bases). CDR3 protein: CSVEDWRTEGSYNEQFF. In DNA form, the CDR3 reads TGCAGCGTTGAAGATTGGAGAACAGAGGGTTCCTACAATGAGCAGTTCTTC.